This T cell receptor (beta chain) was identified during a study of a mutant IDH1 vaccine in newly diagnosed glioma. The wider study: Beginning 4-6 weeks after radiotherapy alone, or with temozolomide cycles, vaccination took place.

Repertoires were generated with immunoSEQ multiplex PCR, while TCRdb's copy carries only in-frame clones and drops some. Of some 64,000 clones in the sample, 80% were seen once. As concerns this clone: What it binds is not known.

CDR3 size: 15 residues. Per germline, CDR1 SGHRS and CDR2 YFSETQ. V was clipped by 1 base and J by 2 bases, with 10 bases between them. As to time point: week 11, during vaccination. In the vaccine, a single dose held 300 ug of the mutant IDH1 20-mer peptide, along with topical imiquimod. This TCR derives from a man aged 50 or older with glioma. The chain recombines TRBV5-1 with TRBJ2-1; the D gene could be TRBD1 or TRBD2 (5 bases each). Sequenced material: PBMCs, taken from a glioma patient whose treatment included an IDH1 peptide vaccine. The CDR3 region has the DNA TGCGCCAGCAGCTTGAGAGGGGCGACCTACAATGAGCAGTTCTTC. Translated, it gives CASSLRGATYNEQFF.